This TCR beta chain was captured in a study of shared clonotypes between healthy human individuals. Study observations and caveats: When naive CD4 clonotypes were compared across a few donors, 4% to 5.5% were shared. Generally, naive subsets came out with larger estimated richness than memory subsets.

The CDR3 runs to 13 residues. Trimming pared 1 base from V and 0 bases from J, leaving 4 bases between. The V gene's germline CDR1 is SGHDT and CDR2 YYEEEE. For this clone: The antigen is undetermined.

Data came from immunoSEQ multiplex PCR; TCRdb stores just in-frame clones and leaves some out. The repertoire has about 530,000 clones, 96% of them found once; the top ten carry 0.05% to 0.07%. The genes are TRBV5-6 and TRBJ2-5; D remains ambiguous. The sequence came from a woman in her 30s in good health. The sample taken for sequencing was naive CD4+ T cells sorted from blood. Subset indicated: CD45RA+ positively selected. Here the CDR3 reads CASSLPNQETQYF. CDR3 coding DNA: TGTGCCAGCAGCTTGCCAAACCAAGAGACCCAGTACTTC.